The 8 T cell receptor beta chains in this list originate from one sample, sequenced in a study of blood T cell repertoires in COVID-19 (dated by TCRdb to the early 2020s). The library was made by the immunoSEQ multiplex PCR assay. Drawn from immuneACCESS, this table holds only the in-frame rearrangements with V and J called that TCRdb kept. Clones are partly lost; checked studies trace under half to an unresolved V gene and leave the rest unexplained. The sample profile shows just over 60,000 clones; 60% to 85% of them were found once. The ten top clones hold approximately 20% of the sample. The sequencing input was peripheral blood. Receptors originate from a man aged 25-45 years with COVID-19, enrolled during active disease.

The rearrangement uses TRBV3-1 (or the pseudogene TRBV3-2) and TRBJ2-7; D gene ambiguous. The CDR3 runs to 15 residues. V shed 1 base and J shed 1 base, with 11 bases lying between them. Per the germline V gene, CDR1 is LGHDT and CDR2 is YNNKEL (reference sequence). The CDR3 reads CASSQGPDPSYEQYF. Written as DNA, the CDR3 is TGTGCCAGCAGCCAAGGGCCAGATCCTTCCTACGAGCAGTACTTC.

V usage is TRBV14 and J usage is TRBJ1-5; no definite D call. This CDR3 has 13 residues. V lost 1 base, J lost 6 bases, and 7 bases lay in between. CDR1 and CDR2 from the germline V gene are SGHDN and FVKESK. The CDR3 loop is CASSQAFGQPQHF. In nucleotides, the CDR3 is TGTGCCAGCAGCCAAGCATTCGGTCAGCCCCAGCATTTT. Full variable domain (outside the CDR3, taken from reference TRBV14 and TRBJ1-5): EAGVTQFPSHSVIEKGQTVTLRCDPISGHDNLYWYRRVMGKEIKFLLHFVKESKQDESGMPNNRFLAERTGGTYSTLKVQPAELEDSGVYFCASSQAFGQPQHFGDGTRLSIL.

The rearrangement joins TRBV6-6 to TRBJ1-5; tentatively, D is TRBD1 (6 bases). CDR1 is MNHNY, CDR2 SVGAGI, per germline (reference sequence). V was trimmed by 6 bases and J by 1 base, leaving 16 bases between them. The CDR3 has 16 residues. In DNA form, the CDR3 reads TGTGCCAGCAGCGCATTACAGGGAATAAGCAATCAGCCCCAGCATTTT. This gives the protein CASSALQGISNQPQHF.

The chain carries TRBV19 and TRBJ2-3, with 9 bases aligning to TRBD2. V was pared by 5 bases and J by 1 base, with 7 bases of the junction left unmatched. Germline V gene lookup returns CDR1 LNHDA and CDR2 SQIVND (reference sequence). The CDR3 sequence is 16 residues long. The CDR3 region has the DNA TGTGCCAGTAGTCTAGTAGCGGGAGTCGGCACAGATACGCAGTATTTT. Amino acids: CASSLVAGVGTDTQYF.

The gene calls are TRBV3-1 (or the pseudogene TRBV3-2) and TRBJ2-1; D is possibly TRBD2 (5 bases). The germline CDR1 and CDR2 sequences are LGHDT and YNNKEL (reference sequence). The V end lost 4 bases, the J end lost 5 bases, and 15 bases lay between the germline ends. This CDR3 has 15 residues. The CDR3 DNA is TGTGCCAGCAGCCCGAGGGCGCTGAGTCACAATGAGCAGTTCTTC. Translated: CASSPRALSHNEQFF.

This sequence joins TRBV2 and TRBJ2-3, with TRBD1 matching 7 bases. The V segment lost 5 bases and the J segment 4 bases; nucleotides outside the gene matches: 9. The CDR3 runs to 15 residues. Germline CDR1 SNHLY, CDR2 FYNNEI. DNA for the CDR3: TGTGCCAGCAGTCCTCCTGCCACAGGGGCAGATACGCAGTATTTT. This encodes CASSPPATGADTQYF.

This clone was seen a handful of times. The rearrangement joins TRBV4-3 to TRBJ1-2, with D possibly being TRBD1 (6 bases). The germline CDR1 and CDR2 sequences are LGHNA and YSLEER. The CDR3 consists of 15 residues. The germline V and J ends were trimmed by 4 bases and 1 base, with 13 bases remaining between them. The CDR3 sequence is CASSRGDRNNYGYTF. CDR3 in DNA: TGCGCCAGCAGCCGAGGCGACAGGAATAACTATGGCTACACCTTC.

The chain links TRBV5-4 to TRBJ1-1; D remains ambiguous. Trimming removed 0 bases at V and 0 bases at J, with 9 bases between. The CDR3 totals 15 residues. Looked up from germline, CDR1 is SGHNT and CDR2 is YYREEE (reference sequence). CDR3 DNA: TGTGCCAGCAGCTTGGTTACAGCCATGAACACTGAAGCTTTCTTT. It codes for CASSLVTAMNTEAFF.